This entry features one T cell receptor (beta chain) sequence. The data belong to a study of blood T cell repertoires in COVID-19. Study overall: The United States, Italy and Spain provided the acute and convalescent COVID-19 samples. The cDNA or gDNA used as material had been derived from T cells, B-cell-depleted T cells, or PBMCs.

Profiled with immunoSEQ multiplex PCR; TCRdb holds only in-frame clones, not every one. The sample consists of about 170,000 clones, 84% of them appearing once. Seattle patient enrollment occurred during active infection, with longitudinal follow-up thereafter. CDR1 and CDR2 from the germline V gene are SGHKS and YYEKEE (reference sequence). The CDR3 is made up of 12 amino acids. Trimming pared 4 bases from V and 3 bases from J, leaving 5 bases between. This receptor was identified in a woman of 80 years or more with COVID-19, enrolled during active disease. The chain employs TRBV5-5 and TRBJ2-1, with D unresolved. Material: peripheral blood. CDR3 coding DNA: TGTGCCAGCAGCCAACACTACAATGAGCAGTTCTTC. The encoded protein is CASSQHYNEQFF.